This is a list of T cell receptor beta chains from one sample in a study of T and B cells in COVID-19 patients. MiXCR, run by TCRdb on the multiplex PCR reads, gives a single entry per CDR3 protein. The data show about 720 distinct CDR3 sequences, approximately 30% seen once. Sequenced: blood. The source of these receptors is a human donor with active COVID-19. The donor label of this sample is uncertain. Both conserved end residues are part of each CDR3. D genes are given only for firm matches. Rows may omit the clone size; those that give it use once, few, many or a size class.

clone_size,j_call,v_call,d_call,cdr3_nt,cdr3_aa
large,TRBJ1-4,TRBV6-5,-,TGTGCCAGCAGCCGGACAGTATCTAATGAAAAACTGTTTTTT,CASSRTVSNEKLFF
-,TRBJ2-1,TRBV12-3/TRBV12-4,TRBD2,TGTGCCAGCAGTTTAAACGGGGGGGCCAACGGGCAGTTCTTC,CASSLNGGANGQFF
large,TRBJ1-3,TRBV12-3/TRBV12-4,TRBD1,TGTGCCAGCAGTCCGGGACAGAGACGAAACACCATATATTTT,CASSPGQRRNTIYF
medium-sized,TRBJ2-1,TRBV6-2/TRBV6-3,-,TGTGCCAGCAGTTACTCCCCTTCACAGTTAAATGAGCAGTTCTTC,CASSYSPSQLNEQFF
medium-sized,TRBJ2-3,TRBV21-1,-,TGTGCCAGCAGCAAAGGAGGGGGCACAGATACGCAGTATTTT,CASSKGGGTDTQYF
-,TRBJ1-1,TRBV6-1,-,TGTGCCAGCAGTTCCCTGGGGGACACTGAAGCTTTCTTT,CASSSLGDTEAFF
-,TRBJ2-6,TRBV6-5,TRBD1,TGTGCCAGCACCTTCTGGCGGCTTAGACAGTCACCCGGGACAGCCGTCTCTGGGGCCAACGTCCTGACTTTC,CASTFWRLRQSPGTAVSGANVLTF
large,TRBJ2-5,TRBV6-6,-,TGTGCCAGCAGCAGAGGACAGCAAGAGACCCAGTACTTC,CASSRGQQETQYF
-,TRBJ2-3,TRBV7-6,TRBD2,TGTGCCAGCAGCCCTGTAGGGGCGGGGGGGCCCGGTACGCAGTATTTT,CASSPVGAGGPGTQYF
-,TRBJ2-1,TRBV5-6,TRBD2,TGTGCCAGCAGGCTGGGACTAGCGGGAGGCTATGAGCAGTTCTTC,CASRLGLAGGYEQFF
medium-sized,TRBJ2-1,TRBV7-3,TRBD2,TGTGCCAGCAGCCCCTCTAGCGGGATTATCAATGAGCAGTTCTTC,CASSPSSGIINEQFF
-,TRBJ2-3,TRBV30,-,TGTGCCTGGGACAGCGCGAGCACAGATACGCAGTATTTT,CAWDSASTDTQYF
-,TRBJ1-2,TRBV29-1,TRBD1,TGCAGCGTACTGGGACAGGGGACTAACTATGGCTACACCTTC,CSVLGQGTNYGYTF
medium-sized,TRBJ2-1,TRBV12-3/TRBV12-4,TRBD2,TGTGCCAGCAGATATAGCGGGGGGGACTCCTACAATGAGCAGTTCTTC,CASRYSGGDSYNEQFF
-,TRBJ2-3,TRBV19,TRBD2,TGTGCCAGTAGGGCTCTCGGCGGGGGGCCCTTGGGGGATACGCAGTATTTT,CASRALGGGPLGDTQYF
-,TRBJ1-1,TRBV20-1,-,TGCAGTGCCGCGTTAACAGAAACCGCTTTCTTT,CSAALTETAFF
-,TRBJ2-7,TRBV19,TRBD1,TGTGCCAGTAGCCAACGGGACAGGGATACCTACGAGCAGTACTTC,CASSQRDRDTYEQYF
few,TRBJ2-7,TRBV20-1,TRBD1,TGCAGTGCTACATCGGACAGGGCGCTGAGCTCCTACGAGCAGTACTTC,CSATSDRALSSYEQYF
medium-sized,TRBJ2-7,TRBV6-2/TRBV6-3,TRBD1,TGTGCCACCTCGGGACGGGACAGGGGGATCCACGAGCAGTACTTC,CATSGRDRGIHEQYF
-,TRBJ2-6,TRBV12-3/TRBV12-4,TRBD1,TGTGCCAGCAGTCCCGGGACAGCCGTCTCTGGGGCCAACGTCCTGACTTTC,CASSPGTAVSGANVLTF
large,TRBJ2-6,TRBV5-5,TRBD1,TGTGCCAGCAGGTTGGACAGGGCGCGCTCTGGGGCCAACGTCCTGACTTTC,CASRLDRARSGANVLTF
large,TRBJ2-2,TRBV12-3/TRBV12-4,TRBD1,TGTGCCAGCACGAAGCGCCCAGGGGGCAGCGGCGGGGAGCTGTTTTTT,CASTKRPGGSGGELFF
few,TRBJ1-5,TRBV20-1,-,TGCAGTGCTAGTAACCCCGGAGGCAATCAGCCCCAGCATTTT,CSASNPGGNQPQHF
-,TRBJ2-1,TRBV6-5,TRBD2,TGTGCCAGCATATTACTAGCGGGAGGGCGAGGATCCTACAATGAGCAGTTCTTC,CASILLAGGRGSYNEQFF
few,TRBJ2-7,TRBV28,-,TGTGCCAGCAGTTTTTGGCGACACTCAAACTCTCCCTACGAGCAGTACTTC,CASSFWRHSNSPYEQYF
-,TRBJ2-7,TRBV29-1,TRBD1,TGCAGCGTGGGACAGGGGTCCTACGAGCAGTACTTC,CSVGQGSYEQYF
medium-sized,TRBJ2-7,TRBV5-6,TRBD1,TGTGCCAGCAGCCCCGGGACAGGGAGGTACGAGCAGTACTTC,CASSPGTGRYEQYF
large,TRBJ2-1,TRBV19,-,TGTGCCAGTCAGGGGCTAGTGGATGAGAATGAGCAGTTCTTC,CASQGLVDENEQFF
large,TRBJ2-7,TRBV5-4,-,TGTGCCAGCAGCTTGGTAGGCAGGGGAGGGTACGAGCAGTACTTC,CASSLVGRGGYEQYF
large,TRBJ2-6,TRBV6-5,-,TGTGCCAGCAGCGAGTCTGGGGCCAACGTCCTGACTTTC,CASSESGANVLTF
medium-sized,TRBJ1-2,TRBV19,-,TGTGCCAGTAGGAACAGGGTTTCTGATGGCTACACCTTC,CASRNRVSDGYTF
once,TRBJ1-5,TRBV27,-,TGTGCCAGCAGTTTGGGCAGGTTCACGAATCAGCCCCAGCATTTT,CASSLGRFTNQPQHF
few,TRBJ2-3,TRBV5-1,TRBD2,TGCGCCAGCAGCTCCAGCGGGAGGCCTAGCACAGATACGCAGTATTTT,CASSSSGRPSTDTQYF
once,TRBJ2-2,TRBV12-3/TRBV12-4,-,TGTGCCCGAAACACCGGGGAGCTGTTTTTT,CARNTGELFF
medium-sized,TRBJ2-2,TRBV7-9,TRBD2,TGTGCCAGCAGCTGGGGACTAGCAGACACCGGGGAGCTGTTTTTT,CASSWGLADTGELFF